This TCR beta chain was retrieved from a study of shared clonotypes between healthy human individuals. CDR3 length equals 14 residues. The germline V and J ends were trimmed by 10 bases and 0 bases, with 14 bases remaining between them. Germline CDR1 LNHDA, CDR2 SQIVND (reference sequence). Method: immunoSEQ multiplex PCR; TCRdb's copy keeps in-frame clones and lacks some. The data hold under 750,000 clones, with roughly 72% observed a single time. The V gene is TRBV19, the J gene TRBJ2-3; TRBD2 is a possible D gene (6 bases). The specimen sequenced was memory CD4+ T cells sorted from blood. Subset described: CD45RA-negative fraction. This receptor was identified in a woman aged 30 to 39 in good health. The CDR3 sequence is CAISEGGSTDTQYF. For the CDR3, the DNA is TGTGCCATTTCAGAGGGAGGAAGCACAGATACGCAGTATTTT.